A single sample is the source of the 32 T cell receptor beta chains below, sequenced in a study of neurological immune-mediated disorders. TCRdb itself ran the 5' RACE reads through MiXCR, one entry per CDR3 protein. The sample records 50,000 to 70,000 distinct CDR3 sequences, 3.4% being singletons. Sample: PBMCs. These receptors were obtained from a man aged 35-49 years with multiple sclerosis.

This clonotype was found many times. V usage is TRBV6-6 and J usage is TRBJ1-1; no clear D gene. From germline, CDR1 is MNHNY and CDR2 SVGAGI (reference sequence). The CDR3 has 13 amino acids. With 2 bases removed from V and 1 base from J, the gap between germline ends came to 5 bases. This CDR3 is CASSYQTNTEAFF. CDR3 sequence (DNA): TGTGCCAGCAGTTACCAGACGAACACTGAAGCTTTCTTT.

This clonotype was counted at least ten times. The chain has TRBV5-1 and TRBJ1-2; no firm D call. The CDR3 runs 13 residues. V lost 4 bases, J lost 7 bases, and 14 bases lay in between. Germline CDR1 is SGHRS and CDR2 is YFSETQ. CDR3 DNA sequence: TGCGCCAGCAGCGACGACGGATACTCTGGCTACACCTTC. Amino acid sequence: CASSDDGYSGYTF.

This clonotype has at least ten counts. CDR3 loop: CASSPDSRETQYF. The CDR3 DNA is TGTGCCAGCTCTCCGGACTCCCGAGAGACCCAGTACTTC. J is TRBJ2-5 and V is TRBV18, with D possibly matching TRBD2 (5 bases). V lost 6 bases and J lost 4, with 12 bases in between. Per germline, CDR1 KGHSH and CDR2 LQKENI. The CDR3 length is 13 residues.

This clonotype was seen at least ten times. This chain uses TRBV5-1 with TRBJ2-7, with 8 bases identical to TRBD1. The CDR3 runs to 13 residues. Per the germline V gene, CDR1 is SGHRS and CDR2 is YFSETQ. V lost 4 bases to trimming and J lost 4 bases; unmatched junction nucleotides: 4. Here the CDR3 reads CASSPTGDYEQYF. DNA of the CDR3: TGCGCCAGCAGCCCGACAGGGGATTACGAGCAGTACTTC.

In its sample, this clonotype was seen many times. This chain connects TRBV6-5 to TRBJ2-7, with 11 bases matching TRBD2. Trimming cost V 5 bases and J 4 bases; bases outside gene matches: 1. The CDR3 runs to 13 residues. Germline loops: CDR1 MNHEY, CDR2 SVGAGI. CDR3 DNA: TGTGCCAGCAGTCGGACTAGCGGGTACGAGCAGTACTTC. Its translation is CASSRTSGYEQYF.

This clonotype has a count of ten or more. The gene calls are TRBV18 and TRBJ1-5; TRBD1 aligns across 10 bases. The CDR3 has 15 residues. J gave up 6 bases and V 4 bases, and 6 bases lay outside the gene matches. The germline gives CDR1 KGHSH, CDR2 LQKENI. This CDR3 reads CASSQAGTGVQPQHF. In DNA form, the CDR3 reads TGTGCCAGCTCACAGGCCGGGACAGGGGTTCAGCCCCAGCATTTT.

There are many counts of this clonotype. The V call is TRBV18, the J call TRBJ1-2; TRBD1 might be the D (6 bases). The CDR3 is 14 residues long. V was trimmed by 4 bases and J by 7 bases, leaving 16 bases between them. Germline lookup yields CDR1 KGHSH and CDR2 LQKENI. Here the CDR3 DNA reads TGTGCCAGCTCACGAACCGGGACATCCTTTGGCTACACCTTC. Amino acid sequence: CASSRTGTSFGYTF.

Many counts were recorded for this clonotype. The chain combines TRBV25-1 with TRBJ2-1, with 11 nucleotides matching TRBD1. This CDR3 contains 16 residues. V was clipped by 8 bases and J by 2 bases; unmatched bases: 8. Germline CDR1 and CDR2: MGHDK and SYGVNS. The CDR3 loop reads CASGGTGGSTYNEQFF. DNA of the CDR3: TGTGCCAGCGGGGGGACAGGGGGTAGTACCTACAATGAGCAGTTCTTC.

This clonotype occurred many times. The chain employs TRBV5-1 and TRBJ2-6; perhaps TRBD2 as D (5 bases). The CDR3 contains 19 residues. Trimming pared 0 bases from V and 1 base from J, leaving 17 bases between. Germline CDR1 and CDR2: SGHRS and YFSETQ. Here the CDR3 reads CASSLALSNRGSGANVLTF. The CDR3 DNA reads as TGCGCCAGCAGCTTGGCCCTAAGTAATCGGGGTTCTGGGGCCAACGTCCTGACTTTC.

In this sample, this clonotype turned up a few times. A much larger clonotype is one base distant, so this may be a read error. CDR3 in amino acids: CASSLNTGAYEQYF. In DNA, the CDR3 is TGTGCCAGCAGCTTAAACACCGGGGCCTACGAGCAGTACTTC. The V gene is TRBV7-8, the J gene TRBJ2-7; tentative D call: TRBD2 (5 bases). The germline V gene encodes CDR1 SGHVS and CDR2 FQNEAQ. CDR3 length: 14 amino acids. The V gene lost 2 bases and the J gene lost 2 bases, with 10 bases spanning the gap.

At least ten counts were recorded for this clonotype. The gene calls are TRBV12-3 or TRBV12-4 and TRBJ2-2, with unresolved D. The ends were cut back, 4 bases at V and 3 bases at J, with 3 bases in the middle. The CDR3 extends over 12 amino acids. This CDR3 reads CASSSYTGELFF. The CDR3 nucleotides read TGTGCCAGCAGTTCCTACACCGGGGAGCTGTTTTTT.

This clonotype was recorded many times. The gene calls are TRBV6-1 and TRBJ2-2; 9 nucleotides match TRBD2. CDR1 is MNHNS, CDR2 SASEGT, per germline. With V trimmed by 3 bases and J by 3 bases, 8 bases remained unmatched. The CDR3 is made up of 17 amino acids. CDR3 residues: CASSDLRGGSYTGELFF. The CDR3 DNA is TGTGCCAGCAGTGACTTGCGGGGGGGCTCGTACACCGGGGAGCTGTTTTTT.

This clonotype appeared a few times. A much larger clone sits a single nucleotide away, making a read error possible. V gene TRBV5-6 combines with J gene TRBJ1-4, with D possibly matching TRBD1 (5 bases). This CDR3 has 11 amino acids. The germline V gene has CDR1 SGHDT and CDR2 YYEEEE. The CDR3 protein is CDSSFGRELFF. DNA for the CDR3: TGTGACAGCAGCTTTGGCAGGGAACTGTTTTTT.

This clonotype was counted at least ten times. This chain joins TRBV10-3 and TRBJ1-1; TRBD1 agrees at 10 bases. The V and J ends lost 2 bases and 5 bases, in that order; junction bases with no gene match: 5. Germline loops: CDR1 ENHRY, CDR2 SYGVKD. CDR3 length: 15 amino acids. The chain's CDR3 is CAISEPGQGETEAFF. The CDR3 DNA reads as TGTGCCATCAGTGAGCCAGGACAGGGGGAAACTGAAGCTTTCTTT.

In this sample, this clonotype turned up a few times. The chain is built from TRBV2 and TRBJ1-1; TRBD1 is a possible D gene (6 bases). Trimming shortened V by 4 bases and J by 4 bases, and 10 bases separated the two germline ends. The germline gives CDR1 SNHLY, CDR2 FYNNEI. The CDR3 covers 13 residues. The CDR3 spells CASSAQQGTEAFF. Written as DNA, the CDR3 is TGTGCCAGCAGTGCTCAACAGGGCACTGAAGCTTTCTTT.

This clonotype was seen repeatedly, ten times or more. The J gene is TRBJ2-3, the V gene TRBV20-1; either TRBD1 or TRBD2 may fit D (5 bases each). The CDR3 is 15 amino acids. V lost 3 bases, J lost 4 bases, and 17 bases lay in between. Germline V gene sequence: CDR1 DFQATT, CDR2 SNEGSKA (reference sequence). CDR3: CSASNRRAGSDTQYF. In nucleotides, the CDR3 is TGCAGTGCTAGTAACAGGCGGGCTGGGTCAGATACGCAGTATTTT.

This clonotype is medium-sized (0.01 to 0.1%) by share. V usage is TRBV5-1 and J usage is TRBJ2-3; no reliable D call. With 2 bases removed from V and 0 bases from J, the gap between germline ends came to 7 bases. This CDR3 is 14 amino acids long. Germline CDR1 and CDR2: SGHRS and YFSETQ. The CDR3 protein is CASSLSSSTDTQYF. For the CDR3, the DNA is TGCGCCAGCAGCTTAAGTTCAAGCACAGATACGCAGTATTTT. Supplemented by reference TRBV5-1 and TRBJ2-3, the full variable domain reads KAGVTQTPRYLIKTRGQQVTLSCSPISGHRSVSWYQQTPGQGLQFLFEYFSETQRNKGNFPGRFSGRQFSNSRSEMNVSTLELGDSALYLCASSLSSSTDTQYFGPGTRLTVL.

There are many counts of this clonotype. This chain links TRBV15 with TRBJ1-6, with TRBD1 matching over 7 bases. Per the germline V gene, CDR1 is LNHNV and CDR2 is YYDKDF (reference sequence). V was clipped by 3 bases and J by 14 bases; unmatched bases: 16. The CDR3 spans 16 residues. CDR3 amino acids: CATSRAGDSGGRALHF. CDR3 DNA sequence: TGTGCCACCAGCAGGGCAGGGGACAGTGGGGGCCGAGCCCTCCACTTT. Variable domain in full (rest from reference TRBV15 and TRBJ1-6): DAMVIQNPRYQVTQFGKPVTLSCSQTLNHNVMYWYQQKSSQAPKLLFHYYDKDFNNEADTPDNFQSRRPNTSFCFLDIRSPGLGDTAMYLCATSRAGDSGGRALHFGNGTRLTVT.

This clonotype has a count of ten or more. The chain joins TRBV7-2 to TRBJ1-5; unclear D gene. V was clipped by 5 bases and J by 1 base, with 12 bases between them. Germline values: CDR1 SGHTA, CDR2 FQGNSA. This CDR3 has 15 residues. CDR3 region: CASSPRVGSNQPQHF. The CDR3 DNA reads TGTGCCAGCAGCCCACGCGTAGGAAGCAATCAGCCCCAGCATTTT.

This clonotype has ten or more counts. The chain combines TRBV4-2 with TRBJ1-2; TRBD1 matches 7 bases. CDR1 is LGHNA, CDR2 YNFKEQ, per germline. The CDR3 covers 10 residues. Trimming at V came to 11 bases and at J to 6 bases, leaving 3 bases not matched to a gene. The CDR3 DNA is TGTGCCTCCCAGGGGGATGGCTACACCTTC. This codes for CASQGDGYTF.

This clonotype was counted at least ten times. This chain joins TRBV20-1 and TRBJ2-1, with TRBD2 as a possible D gene (6 bases). The CDR3 is 13 amino acids. CDR1 is DFQATT and CDR2 is SNEGSKA in the germline V gene (reference sequence). Trimming shortened V by 5 bases and J by 2 bases, and 10 bases separated the two germline ends. The CDR3 spells CSAFAGPYNEQFF. As DNA, the CDR3 is TGCAGTGCTTTTGCGGGGCCCTACAATGAGCAGTTCTTC.

This clonotype appeared many times. V gene TRBV24-1 combines with J gene TRBJ2-1, with 9 bases matching TRBD2. J gave up 7 bases and V 5 bases, and 11 bases lay outside the gene matches. The CDR3 totals 16 residues. Germline-derived CDR1 and CDR2 are KGHDR and SFDVKD. DNA for the CDR3: TGTGCCACCAGTGGATTCGATAGCGGGAGTCGGAATGAGCAGTTCTTC. Protein: CATSGFDSGSRNEQFF.

This clonotype was observed many times. The V call is TRBV7-9, the J call TRBJ2-3; D may be TRBD1 (6 bases). The CDR3 has 14 amino acids. Trimming cost V 4 bases and J 1 base, with 9 bases left between them. Germline V gene lookup returns CDR1 SEHNR and CDR2 FQNEAQ (reference sequence). CDR3 residues: CASSWGQGTDTQYF. CDR3 in DNA: TGTGCCAGCAGCTGGGGACAAGGCACAGATACGCAGTATTTT.

This clonotype has at least ten counts. The V and J genes are TRBV5-6 and TRBJ2-3, with 9 nucleotides matching TRBD2. Per germline, CDR1 SGHDT and CDR2 YYEEEE. The ends lost 2 bases at V and 0 bases at J; junction bases unmatched: 7. The CDR3 runs to 17 residues. The CDR3 sequence: CASSFIAGGPSTDTQYF. CDR3 in DNA: TGTGCCAGCAGCTTCATTGCGGGAGGGCCTAGCACAGATACGCAGTATTTT.

Ten or more counts support this clonotype. The chain carries TRBV11-2 and TRBJ2-3, with TRBD2 matching 13 bases. With 2 bases clipped from V and 1 base from J, the junction kept 12 bases outside the gene matches. This CDR3 is built from 20 residues. The germline CDR1 and CDR2 sequences are SGHAT and FQNNGV. The CDR3 region has the DNA TGTGCCAGCAGCTTAATCGCTCGGACTAGCGGGGGCCGGGGCACAGATACGCAGTATTTT. It translates to CASSLIARTSGGRGTDTQYF.

This clonotype was counted many times. The chain joins TRBV5-6 to TRBJ2-3; 9 bases match TRBD2. V was clipped by 0 bases and J by 5 bases; unmatched bases: 4. The CDR3 is 15 amino acids. Germline assignment: CDR1 SGHDT and CDR2 YYEEEE. The CDR3 reads CASSLGASGKDTQYF. The CDR3 DNA sequence: TGTGCCAGCAGCTTGGGGGCTAGCGGGAAAGATACGCAGTATTTT.

This clonotype was seen repeatedly, ten times or more. In nucleotides, the CDR3 is TGCGCCAGCAGCCCCAGGGGGCAGGGTGGCTACACCTTC. Residues: CASSPRGQGGYTF. This chain uses TRBV5-1 with TRBJ1-2; 8 nucleotides line up with TRBD1. V was pared by 4 bases and J by 7 bases, with 6 bases of the junction left unmatched. This CDR3 is built from 13 residues. CDR1 and CDR2 from the germline V gene are SGHRS and YFSETQ.

This clonotype was counted ten times or more. V gene TRBV10-1 combines with J gene TRBJ2-7; 9 positions match TRBD1. The trim removed 6 bases at V and 4 bases at J, leaving 4 bases unmatched. This CDR3 spans 13 amino acids. CDR1 is WNHNN, CDR2 SYGVQD, per germline (reference sequence). CDR3 region: CASSGTGRYEQYF. CDR3 in DNA: TGCGCCAGCAGCGGGACAGGGCGGTACGAGCAGTACTTC.

This clonotype was counted at least ten times. The V call is TRBV5-1, the J call TRBJ1-3, with no clear D. The CDR3 has 15 amino acids. V was trimmed by 0 bases and J by 0 bases, leaving 7 bases between them. Germline V gene sequence: CDR1 SGHRS, CDR2 YFSETQ. This chain's CDR3 is CASSLEGGSGNTIYF. CDR3 coding DNA: TGCGCCAGCAGCTTGGAGGGCGGCTCTGGAAACACCATATATTTT.

This clonotype was seen many times. The V gene is TRBV10-3, the J gene TRBJ2-5; D may correspond to TRBD1 or TRBD2 (5 bases each). The V end was cut by 10 bases, the J end by 2 bases, with 23 bases between. Germline CDR1 and CDR2: ENHRY and SYGVKD. This CDR3 has 16 residues. The CDR3 DNA sequence: TGTGCCACCTCTGGGGGAGAGCGGATGAAACAAGAGACCCAGTACTTC. It codes for CATSGGERMKQETQYF.

This clonotype was counted ten times or more. The V gene is TRBV12-3 or TRBV12-4, the J gene TRBJ2-1; tentatively, D is TRBD2 (5 bases). The CDR3 is 14 residues long. V was trimmed by 5 bases and J by 1 base, leaving 9 bases between them. The CDR3 sequence: CASSPGVSYNEQFF. DNA for the CDR3: TGTGCCAGCAGTCCCGGGGTTTCCTACAATGAGCAGTTCTTC.

This chain uses TRBV14 with TRBJ2-1, with TRBD1 matching over 7 bases. The V gene's germline CDR1 is SGHDN and CDR2 FVKESK. The length of the CDR3 is 13 residues. With V trimmed by 10 bases and J by 7 bases, 10 bases remained unmatched. This CDR3 is CAITGVRKNEQFF. The DNA for the CDR3 is TGTGCCATCACAGGGGTGAGAAAAAATGAGCAGTTCTTC. Looking up the rest from reference TRBV14 and TRBJ2-1 gives the full variable domain: EAGVTQFPSHSVIEKGQTVTLRCDPISGHDNLYWYRRVMGKEIKFLLHFVKESKQDESGMPNNRFLAERTGGTYSTLKVQPAELEDSGVYFCAITGVRKNEQFFGPGTRLTVL.